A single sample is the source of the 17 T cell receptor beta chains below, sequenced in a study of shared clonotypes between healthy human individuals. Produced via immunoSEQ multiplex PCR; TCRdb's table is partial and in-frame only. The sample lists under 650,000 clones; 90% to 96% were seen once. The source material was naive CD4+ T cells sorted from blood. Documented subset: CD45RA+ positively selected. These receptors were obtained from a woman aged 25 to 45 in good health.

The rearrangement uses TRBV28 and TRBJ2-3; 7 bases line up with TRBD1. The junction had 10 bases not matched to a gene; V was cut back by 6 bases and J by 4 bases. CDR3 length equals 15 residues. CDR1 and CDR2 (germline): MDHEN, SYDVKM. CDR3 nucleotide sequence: TGTGCCAGCAGGGCGACAGGGCCGAGGGCAGATACGCAGTATTTT. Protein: CASRATGPRADTQYF.

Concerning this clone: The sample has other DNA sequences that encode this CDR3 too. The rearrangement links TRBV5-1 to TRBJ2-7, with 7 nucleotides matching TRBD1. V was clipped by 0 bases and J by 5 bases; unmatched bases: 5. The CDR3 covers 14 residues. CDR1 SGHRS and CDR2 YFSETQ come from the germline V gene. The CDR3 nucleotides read TGCGCCAGCAGCTTGGGACAGGGTATTAACGAGCAGTACTTC. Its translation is CASSLGQGINEQYF.

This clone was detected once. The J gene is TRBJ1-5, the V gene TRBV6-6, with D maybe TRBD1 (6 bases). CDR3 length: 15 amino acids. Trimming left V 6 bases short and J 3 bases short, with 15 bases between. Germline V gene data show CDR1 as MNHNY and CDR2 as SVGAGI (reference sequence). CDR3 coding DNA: TGTGCCAGCAGGCCCCAGGGGCAATTCAATCAGCCCCAGCATTTT. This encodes CASRPQGQFNQPQHF.

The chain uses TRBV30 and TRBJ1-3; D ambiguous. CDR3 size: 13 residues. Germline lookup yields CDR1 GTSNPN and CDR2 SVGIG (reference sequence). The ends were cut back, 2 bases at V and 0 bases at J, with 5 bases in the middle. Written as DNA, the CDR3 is TGTGCCTGGAGTATGAGCTCTGGAAACACCATATATTTT. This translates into CAWSMSSGNTIYF.

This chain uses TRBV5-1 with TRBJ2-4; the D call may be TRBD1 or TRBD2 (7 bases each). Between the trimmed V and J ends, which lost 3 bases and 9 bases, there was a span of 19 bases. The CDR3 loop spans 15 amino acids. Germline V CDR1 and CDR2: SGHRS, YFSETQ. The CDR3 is CASSSSTSRGGIQYF. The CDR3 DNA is TGCGCCAGCAGCTCCTCAACTAGCAGGGGGGGCATTCAGTACTTC.

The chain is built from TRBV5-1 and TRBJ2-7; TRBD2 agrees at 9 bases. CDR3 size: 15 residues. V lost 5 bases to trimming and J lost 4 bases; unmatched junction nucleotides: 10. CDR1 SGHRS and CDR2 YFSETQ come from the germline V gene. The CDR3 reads CASRPYSGSGYEQYF. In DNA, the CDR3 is TGCGCCAGCAGGCCTTATAGCGGGAGTGGGTACGAGCAGTACTTC.

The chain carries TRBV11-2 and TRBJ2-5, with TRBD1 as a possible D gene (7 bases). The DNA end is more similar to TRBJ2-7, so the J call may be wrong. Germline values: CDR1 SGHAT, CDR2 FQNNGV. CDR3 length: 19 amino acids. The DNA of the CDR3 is TGTGCCAGCAGCTTAGGACAGGGTTGGGGGGCTAGCTCGTCCTACGAGCAGTACTTC. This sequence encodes CASSLGQGWGASSSYEQYF.

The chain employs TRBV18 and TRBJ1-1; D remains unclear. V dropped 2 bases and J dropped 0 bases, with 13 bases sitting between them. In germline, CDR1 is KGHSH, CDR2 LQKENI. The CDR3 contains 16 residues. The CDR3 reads CASSPTTRRMNTEAFF. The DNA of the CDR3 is TGTGCCAGCTCACCAACGACTCGTCGGATGAACACTGAAGCTTTCTTT.

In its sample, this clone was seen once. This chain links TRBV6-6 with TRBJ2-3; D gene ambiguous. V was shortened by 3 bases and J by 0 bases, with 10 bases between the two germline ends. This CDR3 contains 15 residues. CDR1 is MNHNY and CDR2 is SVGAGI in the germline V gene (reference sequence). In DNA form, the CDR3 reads TGTGCCAGCAGTTATGTCGCAGTTAGCACAGATACGCAGTATTTT. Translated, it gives CASSYVAVSTDTQYF.

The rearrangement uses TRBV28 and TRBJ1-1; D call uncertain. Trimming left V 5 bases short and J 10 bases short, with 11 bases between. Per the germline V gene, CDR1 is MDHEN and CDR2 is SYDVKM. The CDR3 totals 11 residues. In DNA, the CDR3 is TGTGCCAGCAGTCCCGCCGGCAGAGCTTTCTTT. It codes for CASSPAGRAFF.

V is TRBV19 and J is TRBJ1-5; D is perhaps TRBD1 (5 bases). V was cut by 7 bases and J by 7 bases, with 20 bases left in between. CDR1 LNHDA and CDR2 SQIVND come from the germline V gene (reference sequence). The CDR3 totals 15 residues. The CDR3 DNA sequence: TGTGCCAGTACTCACCGGGACGCAGCATGGCAGCCCCAGCATTTT. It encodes CASTHRDAAWQPQHF.

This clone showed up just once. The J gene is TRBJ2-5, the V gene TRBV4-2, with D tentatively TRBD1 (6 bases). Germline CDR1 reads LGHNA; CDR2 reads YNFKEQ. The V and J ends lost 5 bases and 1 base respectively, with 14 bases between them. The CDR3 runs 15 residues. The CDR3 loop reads CASSLAPGAQETQYF. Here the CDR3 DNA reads TGTGCCAGCAGCTTAGCGCCAGGGGCCCAAGAGACCCAGTACTTC.

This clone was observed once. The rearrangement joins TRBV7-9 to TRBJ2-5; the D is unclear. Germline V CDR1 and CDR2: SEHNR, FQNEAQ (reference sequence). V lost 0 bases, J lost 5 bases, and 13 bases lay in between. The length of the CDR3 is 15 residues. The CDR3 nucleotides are TGTGCCAGCAGCTTAGCGTCCCGATTCCGGGAGACCCAGTACTTC. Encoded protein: CASSLASRFRETQYF.

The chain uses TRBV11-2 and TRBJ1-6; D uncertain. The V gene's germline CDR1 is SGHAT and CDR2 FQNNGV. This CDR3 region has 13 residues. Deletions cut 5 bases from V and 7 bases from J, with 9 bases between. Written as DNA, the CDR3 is TGTGCCAGCAGCATAGGAAAGAATTCACCCCTCCACTTT. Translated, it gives CASSIGKNSPLHF.

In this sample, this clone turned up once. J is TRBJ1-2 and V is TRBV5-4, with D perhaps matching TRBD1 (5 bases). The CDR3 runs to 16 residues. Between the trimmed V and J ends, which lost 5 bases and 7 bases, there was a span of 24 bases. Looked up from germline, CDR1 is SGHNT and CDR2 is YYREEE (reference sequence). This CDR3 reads CASSQQLGRGDGGYTF. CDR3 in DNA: TGTGCCAGCAGTCAACAATTAGGACGGGGGGATGGTGGCTACACCTTC.

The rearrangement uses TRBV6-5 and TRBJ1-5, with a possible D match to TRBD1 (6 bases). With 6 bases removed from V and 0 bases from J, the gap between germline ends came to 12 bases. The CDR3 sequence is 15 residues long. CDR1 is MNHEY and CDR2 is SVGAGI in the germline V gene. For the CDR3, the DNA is TGTGCCAGCAGGAAACAGGGATATAGCAATCAGCCCCAGCATTTT. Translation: CASRKQGYSNQPQHF.

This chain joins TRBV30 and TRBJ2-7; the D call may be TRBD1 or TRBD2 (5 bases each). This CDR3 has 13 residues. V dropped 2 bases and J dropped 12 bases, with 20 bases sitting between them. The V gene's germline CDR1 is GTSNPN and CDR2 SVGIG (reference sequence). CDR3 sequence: CAWSPTSGTSPYF. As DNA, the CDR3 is TGTGCCTGGAGTCCTACCTCCGGGACCTCACCGTACTTC.